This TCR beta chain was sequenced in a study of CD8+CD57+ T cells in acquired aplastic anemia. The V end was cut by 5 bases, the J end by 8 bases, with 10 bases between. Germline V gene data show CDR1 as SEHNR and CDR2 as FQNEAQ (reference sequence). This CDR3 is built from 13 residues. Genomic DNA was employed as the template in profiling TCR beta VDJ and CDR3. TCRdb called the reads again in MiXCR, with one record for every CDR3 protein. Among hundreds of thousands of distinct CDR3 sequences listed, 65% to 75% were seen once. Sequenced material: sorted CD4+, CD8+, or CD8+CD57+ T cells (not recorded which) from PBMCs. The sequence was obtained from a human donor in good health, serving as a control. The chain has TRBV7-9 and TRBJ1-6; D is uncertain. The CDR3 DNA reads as TGTGCCAGCAGCCCCGTTTCTGATTCACCCCTCCACTTT. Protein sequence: CASSPVSDSPLHF. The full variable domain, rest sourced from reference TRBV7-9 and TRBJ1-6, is DTGVSQNPRHKITKRGQNVTFRCDPISEHNRLYWYRQTLGQGPEFLTYFQNEAQLEKSRLLSDRFSAERPKGSFSTLEIQRTEQGDSAMYLCASSPVSDSPLHFGNGTRLTVT.